The 32 T cell receptor beta chains in this list originate from one sample, sequenced in a study of CD8 T cells in ankylosing spondylitis. Study observations and caveats: Ankylosing spondylitis blood seemed to carry a telltale TCR beta motif made of seven or eight highly homologous variants.

These receptors' targets are unknown. TCRdb re-called the 5' RACE reads through MiXCR, storing one row per CDR3 protein. The sample lists 400,000 to 450,000 distinct CDR3 sequences; approximately 17% were seen once. Sequences were obtained from blood, either unsorted or a sorted T cell fraction (not recorded which). These receptors all come from a male donor with ankylosing spondylitis.

The chain is built from TRBV7-6 and TRBJ2-5, with TRBD2 identical over 14 bases. With V trimmed by 0 bases and J by 2 bases, 11 bases remained unmatched. This CDR3 has 20 amino acids. Germline V gene lookup returns CDR1 SGHVS and CDR2 FNYEAQ. The CDR3 DNA sequence: TGTGCCAGCAGCTTAGCCCCGGGACTAGCGGGGGCCTTAGTACAAGAGACCCAGTACTTC. Translation: CASSLAPGLAGALVQETQYF.

In this sample, this clonotype turned up a few times. The V gene is TRBV5-1, the J gene TRBJ1-1, with D perhaps TRBD1 (5 bases). Germline V gene sequence: CDR1 SGHRS, CDR2 YFSETQ. This CDR3 has 14 amino acids. V lost 5 bases and J lost 3, with 14 bases in between. CDR3 in DNA: TGCGCCAGCAGACGGATGGGGGGAGACACTGAAGCTTTCTTT. This codes for CASRRMGGDTEAFF.

Ten or more counts support this clonotype. The CDR3 nucleotides read TGTGCCAGCAGACACGGGGGGACAACCTACAATGAGCAGTTCTTC. Its translation: CASRHGGTTYNEQFF. The chain links TRBV28 to TRBJ2-1; D is perhaps TRBD2 (7 bases). From germline, CDR1 is MDHEN and CDR2 SYDVKM. The CDR3 consists of 15 residues. Trimming pared 6 bases from V and 2 bases from J, leaving 14 bases between.

As for this clonotype: Given the absence of the conserved phenylalanine or tryptophan at the CDR3 end, a read error is likely. CDR3 residues: CASSPRQGATEAFS. The DNA for the CDR3 is TGTGCCAGCAGCCCCCGACAGGGGGCCACTGAAGCTTTCTCT. J is TRBJ1-1 and V is TRBV9; 10 nucleotides line up with TRBD1. The CDR3 sequence is 14 residues long. Germline CDR1 is SGDLS and CDR2 is YYNGEE. J was trimmed by 4 bases and V by 4 bases; bases with no gene match: 4.

This clonotype came up a few times. The gene calls are TRBV7-2 and TRBJ2-5, with 7 nucleotides matching TRBD2. The germline gives CDR1 SGHTA, CDR2 FQGNSA. V trimming: 3 bases; J trimming: 4 bases; junction bases outside the gene matches: 5. The CDR3 has 14 residues. CDR3 sequence: CASSLAGVLETQYF. The CDR3 DNA reads as TGTGCCAGCAGCTTGGCGGGAGTACTAGAGACCCAGTACTTC.

The chain couples TRBV7-9 to TRBJ2-1; a weak D match, TRBD2 (5 bases). Between the trimmed V and J ends, which lost 1 base and 9 bases, there was a span of 13 bases. Germline loops: CDR1 SEHNR, CDR2 FQNEAQ (reference sequence). The CDR3 has 14 residues. DNA for the CDR3: TGTGCCAGCAGCTTAGAAGGTAGCGTGGCTGAGCAGTTCTTC. This codes for CASSLEGSVAEQFF.

The V gene is TRBV12-3 or TRBV12-4, the J gene TRBJ1-2; 7 nucleotides match TRBD1. The CDR3 is 14 amino acids. With 5 bases clipped from V and 2 bases from J, the junction kept 5 bases outside the gene matches. In nucleotides, the CDR3 is TGTGCCAGCAGTCTACGACAGGGCAACTATGGCTACACCTTC. It translates to CASSLRQGNYGYTF.

The rearrangement joins TRBV6-5 to TRBJ1-2; no definite D call. Trimming removed 0 bases at V and 7 bases at J, with 15 bases between. This CDR3 has 15 residues. In germline, CDR1 is MNHEY, CDR2 SVGAGI. Here the CDR3 DNA reads TGTGCCAGCAGTTACTCGAACCAGGCCGAGGGTGGCTACACCTTC. It specifies CASSYSNQAEGGYTF.

The chain employs TRBV7-6 and TRBJ2-7, with 8 nucleotides matching TRBD1. Germline lookup yields CDR1 SGHVS and CDR2 FNYEAQ. The CDR3 is 17 amino acids. The J segment lost 1 base and the V segment lost 3 bases, leaving 11 bases of the junction unmatched. The CDR3 loop is CASSFQPGQEKSYEQYF. CDR3 nucleotides: TGTGCCAGCAGCTTCCAACCGGGACAGGAGAAATCCTACGAGCAGTACTTC.

In its sample, this clonotype was seen a few times. V is TRBV7-8 and J is TRBJ2-3; 8 bases map to TRBD1. J lost 0 bases, V lost 8 bases, and 7 bases had no gene match. The germline CDR1 and CDR2 sequences are SGHVS and FQNEAQ. The CDR3 covers 15 residues. CDR3 nucleotide sequence: TGTGCCAGCTCGGGACAGGTGATTAGCACAGATACGCAGTATTTT. It is translated as CASSGQVISTDTQYF.

V is TRBV5-1 and J is TRBJ1-1; D perhaps matches TRBD1 (5 bases). Germline V gene sequence: CDR1 SGHRS, CDR2 YFSETQ. CDR3 length: 16 amino acids. The V end lost 4 bases, the J end lost 1 base, and 17 bases lay between the germline ends. This CDR3 is CASSQTGTGRNTEAFF. DNA of the CDR3: TGCGCCAGCAGCCAGACCGGGACCGGGAGGAACACTGAAGCTTTCTTT.

The chain combines TRBV15 with TRBJ1-5; a possible D gene is TRBD1 (5 bases). Per the germline V gene, CDR1 is LNHNV and CDR2 is YYDKDF (reference sequence). V lost 0 bases to trimming and J lost 11 bases, with 14 bases between them. There are 14 residues in the CDR3. CDR3 in DNA: TGTGCCACCAGCAGAGAACAGGAAGCAGTGGCCCAGCATTTT. Amino acids: CATSREQEAVAQHF.

This clonotype was found a few times. The genes are TRBV3-1 and TRBJ1-1; D perhaps matches TRBD1 (5 bases). The CDR3 has 12 amino acids. The V gene's germline CDR1 is LGHDT and CDR2 YNNKEL (reference sequence). V lost 2 bases and J 7 bases, leaving 8 bases between the germline ends. CDR3 loop: CASSQLRGEAFF. Here the CDR3 DNA reads TGTGCCAGCAGCCAATTGAGGGGTGAAGCTTTCTTT.

Comments on this clonotype: The junction does not match germline at one end; this may be a read error. The V gene is TRBV18, the J gene TRBJ2-1; D is possibly TRBD1 or TRBD2 (5 bases each). This CDR3 spans 16 amino acids. From germline, CDR1 is KGHSH and CDR2 LQKENI. This chain's CDR3 is CASSPPYGANYNEQFF. CDR3 DNA sequence: TGTGCCAGCTCCCCACCGTACGGGGCAAACTACAATGAGCAGTTCTTC.

V and J are TRBV18 and TRBJ2-5; 11 bases line up with TRBD2. Germline loops: CDR1 KGHSH, CDR2 LQKENI. This CDR3 spans 16 amino acids. V trimming: 5 bases; J trimming: 0 bases; junction bases outside the gene matches: 5. The DNA for the CDR3 is TGTGCCAGCTCAGAACTAGCGGGGGCGTACCAAGAGACCCAGTACTTC. This sequence encodes CASSELAGAYQETQYF.

This chain uses TRBV6-5 with TRBJ2-1; 11 nucleotides align to TRBD2. CDR3 size: 15 residues. Losses at the gene ends were 3 bases for V and 8 bases for J; bases not matched to a gene: 6. Germline V gene lookup returns CDR1 MNHEY and CDR2 SVGAGI. CDR3 residues: CASSYTSGSLHEQFF. As DNA, the CDR3 is TGTGCCAGCAGTTATACTAGCGGGAGTCTCCATGAGCAGTTCTTC.

Only a few counts were recorded for this clonotype. The V call is TRBV9, the J call TRBJ2-6; D uncertain. The CDR3 has 14 amino acids. From germline, CDR1 is SGDLS and CDR2 YYNGEE. The V end was cut by 0 bases, the J end by 4 bases, with 5 bases between. The CDR3 sequence: CASSVVGGANVLTF. The CDR3 region has the DNA TGTGCCAGCAGCGTAGTAGGGGGGGCCAACGTCCTGACTTTC. The full variable domain, rest sourced from reference TRBV9 and TRBJ2-6, is DSGVTQTPKHLITATGQRVTLRCSPRSGDLSVYWYQQSLDQGLQFLIQYYNGEERAKGNILERFSAQQFPDLHSELNLSSLELGDSALYFCASSVVGGANVLTFGAGSRLTVL.

This clonotype was observed a handful of times. The chain has TRBV20-1 and TRBJ2-5, with 10 bases lining up with TRBD2. Germline V gene sequence: CDR1 DFQATT, CDR2 SNEGSKA (reference sequence). The ends lost 5 bases at V and 3 bases at J; junction bases unmatched: 9. The CDR3 runs 15 residues. The CDR3 reads CSAGSSGGAKETQYF. The CDR3 nucleotides are TGCAGTGCTGGGAGCAGCGGGGGGGCTAAAGAGACCCAGTACTTC.

Many counts were recorded for this clonotype. V and J are TRBV5-1 and TRBJ2-7; D ambiguous. The V end lost 4 bases, the J end lost 3 bases, and 20 bases lay between the germline ends. This CDR3 region has 16 residues. Germline V gene data show CDR1 as SGHRS and CDR2 as YFSETQ. CDR3 region: CASSSDRFGRNYEQYF. The CDR3 DNA reads TGCGCCAGCAGCAGCGATAGGTTTGGACGGAACTACGAGCAGTACTTC.

J is TRBJ1-5 and V is TRBV6-2 or TRBV6-3; TRBD1 agrees at 8 bases. This CDR3 has 15 residues. Germline-derived CDR1 and CDR2 are MNHEY and SVGEGT. J gave up 5 bases and V 5 bases, and 8 bases lay outside the gene matches. In DNA, the CDR3 is TGTGCCAGCAGTCCTACAGGGGGTGTCTATCAGCCCCAGCATTTT. It encodes CASSPTGGVYQPQHF.

The V call is TRBV7-3, the J call TRBJ2-2; a possible D gene is TRBD1 (6 bases). Between the trimmed V and J ends, which lost 2 bases and 5 bases, there was a span of 9 bases. The CDR3 loop spans 14 amino acids. Germline V gene sequence: CDR1 SGHTA, CDR2 FQGTGA. The CDR3 region has the DNA TGTGCCAGCAGCTTATCAGGGGTTACCGGGGAGCTGTTTTTT. Amino acids: CASSLSGVTGELFF.

This chain uses TRBV28 with TRBJ2-7; 13 bases are a match to TRBD2. Germline lookup yields CDR1 MDHEN and CDR2 SYDVKM. This CDR3 has 16 residues. Trimming cost V 5 bases and J 1 base; bases outside gene matches: 5. CDR3 amino acids: CASSGLAGVGSYEQYF. The CDR3 nucleotides are TGTGCCAGCAGTGGACTAGCGGGAGTAGGGTCCTACGAGCAGTACTTC.

This clonotype has only a few counts. This chain connects TRBV20-1 to TRBJ2-3; 12 bases agree with TRBD2. CDR1 DFQATT and CDR2 SNEGSKA come from the germline V gene (reference sequence). This CDR3 comprises 16 residues. J lost 3 bases, V lost 6 bases, and 10 bases had no gene match. Here the CDR3 reads CSATGPLAGGTDTQYF. The CDR3 DNA sequence: TGCAGTGCCACCGGGCCCCTAGCGGGGGGGACAGATACGCAGTATTTT.

The V call is TRBV3-1, the J call TRBJ1-2; no clear D gene. In germline, CDR1 is LGHDT, CDR2 YNNKEL (reference sequence). Between the trimmed V and J ends, which lost 9 bases and 1 base, there was a span of 9 bases. The CDR3 covers 12 residues. CDR3 amino acids: CASQDLNYGYTF. CDR3 sequence (DNA): TGTGCCAGTCAGGATCTTAACTATGGCTACACCTTC.

The chain links TRBV25-1 to TRBJ1-1; 7 bases align to TRBD1. After removal of 8 bases from V and 7 bases from J, the junction contained 7 bases not matched to a gene. The CDR3 is made up of 12 amino acids. CDR1 is MGHDK, CDR2 SYGVNS, per germline. CDR3 sequence reads: CASLGTDYEAFF. In nucleotides, the CDR3 is TGTGCCAGCCTCGGGACAGACTATGAAGCTTTCTTT.

A few counts support this clonotype. V usage is TRBV28 and J usage is TRBJ2-5, with TRBD2 matching over 11 bases. CDR1 and CDR2 from the germline V gene are MDHEN and SYDVKM. The CDR3 is 15 amino acids. V lost 6 bases, J lost 5 bases, and 8 bases stayed unmatched. The CDR3 nucleotides are TGTGCCAGCAGCTTAGCGGGAGGGCCGGGGGAGACCCAGTACTTC. Protein product: CASSLAGGPGETQYF.

This clonotype was counted a few times. The CDR3 bases are TGTGCCAGCACCAGGACAGCCCTAAGGAACACCATATATTTT. It translates to CASTRTALRNTIYF. The J gene is TRBJ1-3, the V gene TRBV12-3 or TRBV12-4; D is possibly TRBD1 (6 bases). The V and J ends lost 7 bases and 7 bases respectively, with 17 bases between them. This CDR3 is built from 14 residues.

This clonotype was detected a few times. This chain links TRBV2 with TRBJ2-6, with TRBD1 as a possible D gene (5 bases). V lost 4 bases and J 0 bases, leaving 10 bases between the germline ends. CDR3 size: 16 residues. The germline V gene has CDR1 SNHLY and CDR2 FYNNEI. CDR3 residues: CASSGGRSSGANVLTF. DNA of the CDR3: TGTGCCAGCAGTGGGGGCAGGAGCTCTGGGGCCAACGTCCTGACTTTC.

The chain recombines TRBV5-1 with TRBJ2-7, with 10 bases fitting TRBD1. CDR1 SGHRS and CDR2 YFSETQ come from the germline V gene. This CDR3 comprises 14 residues. The V segment lost 3 bases and the J segment 6 bases; nucleotides outside the gene matches: 6. Here the CDR3 reads CASSSGTGVSEQYF. The CDR3 DNA sequence: TGCGCCAGCAGCTCCGGGACAGGGGTTTCCGAGCAGTACTTC.

This clonotype occurred a few times. V gene TRBV20-1 combines with J gene TRBJ1-3; TRBD1 matches 9 bases. This CDR3 has 16 residues. Germline V lookup: CDR1 DFQATT, CDR2 SNEGSKA (reference sequence). After removal of 1 base from V and 0 bases from J, the junction contained 4 bases not matched to a gene. The CDR3 spells CSARGPGQGSGNTIYF. The CDR3 DNA reads TGCAGTGCTAGAGGACCGGGACAGGGCTCTGGAAACACCATATATTTT.

This sequence joins TRBV11-3 and TRBJ2-5; 8 bases map to TRBD1. Per germline, CDR1 SGHNT and CDR2 YENEEA. V was clipped by 5 bases and J by 4 bases; unmatched bases: 12. This CDR3 is built from 16 residues. CDR3 sequence: CASSEGQGTAGETQYF. CDR3 DNA sequence: TGTGCCAGCAGCGAAGGACAGGGAACGGCGGGAGAGACCCAGTACTTC.

The chain carries TRBV24-1 and TRBJ2-2; 10 nucleotides match TRBD1. The CDR3 is made up of 13 amino acids. Germline V lookup: CDR1 KGHDR, CDR2 SFDVKD. Germline trimming cut 9 bases from V and 4 bases from J; bases unmatched to any gene: 1. CDR3 coding DNA: TGTGCCACCGGGACAGGGGTCACCGGGGAGCTGTTTTTT. Translation gives CATGTGVTGELFF.